This T cell receptor (beta chain) was captured in a study of T cell changes during pregnancy in multiple sclerosis. Trimming took 2 bases from V and 4 from J; bases not matched to a gene: 6. Germline loops: CDR1 KGHSH, CDR2 LQKENI. This CDR3 is 17 amino acids long. Some clones are missing from TCRdb's copy, which holds only in-frame ones; the method was immunoSEQ multiplex PCR. Altogether about 75,000 clones are present, about 89% being singletons, with the ten largest covering more than 0.8%. The clonotype originates from a female donor in good health, enrolled as a control in a pregnancy study. The chain employs TRBV18 and TRBJ1-3, with 12 bases that match TRBD1. The source material was peripheral blood, sampled in the first trimester of pregnancy. The CDR3 DNA reads as TGTGCCAGCTCACCAAGGGGACAGGGGGCGAAAGGAAACACCATATATTTT. It yields the protein CASSPRGQGAKGNTIYF.